This TCR beta chain was sequenced for a study of metastatic and nonmetastatic thyroid tumors. Study in general: A comparison of repertoires was made across blood and tumor or nodule tissue from malignant and benign thyroid patients.

In the case of this clone: The antigen is undetermined. A single base separates this from a much larger clone, so it may be a read error.

Study-level points and caveats: Reported TCR beta diversity, measured in blood and tumor, was significantly higher for malignant thyroid tumors than for benign nodules.

Every patient underwent thyroid surgery untreated. Trimming cost V 5 bases and J 4 bases; bases outside gene matches: 5. Germline assignment: CDR1 WSHSY and CDR2 SAAADI. The CDR3 extends over 14 amino acids. Original processing methods: The study's classifier, a distant-metastasis tool for papillary thyroid cancer, was built using CDR3 differences across clinicopathological groups. TCRdb used MiXCR to call clones anew from the PCR reads. For this entry, the V and J calls and clone size follow TCRdb and not the study's own pipeline. This sample has about 45,000 clones; less than 5% occur once, and the top ten carry roughly 9.8%.

This receptor was obtained from a female donor with papillary thyroid cancer or a benign thyroid nodule (not recorded which). Some clones in this sample may be carry-over from other donors' samples. This chain connects TRBV10-2 to TRBJ2-3; 8 bases map to TRBD2. The sequenced sample was blood. Here the CDR3 DNA reads TGCGCCAGCAGTCGTACTAGCGGCGCAGATACGCAGTATTTT. It codes for CASSRTSGADTQYF.